This TCR beta chain appears in the sequencing data of a study of T cell changes during pregnancy in multiple sclerosis. After removal of 3 bases from V and 7 bases from J, the junction contained 6 bases not matched to a gene. CDR1 MNHEY and CDR2 SMNVEV come from the germline V gene (reference sequence). This CDR3 contains 14 residues. Sequenced by immunoSEQ multiplex PCR; TCRdb stores in-frame clones only, minus some. In the table there are roughly 93,000 clones, about 92% of which are singletons. This rearrangement joins TRBV27 to TRBJ1-5; the match to TRBD1 covers 7 bases. The sample consisted of peripheral blood, taken after pregnancy. This clonotype originated in a female donor with multiple sclerosis, enrolled in a pregnancy study. The CDR3 reads CASSLTRGVQPQHF. DNA for the CDR3: TGTGCCAGCAGTTTGACCAGGGGGGTGCAGCCCCAGCATTTT.